Listed here are 5 T cell receptor beta chains from one sample, sequenced in a study of CD8 T cells in Susac syndrome. Random hexamers served to reverse transcribe about 0.5 to 1 ug RNA. TCRdb independently ran MiXCR on the immunoSEQ multiplex PCR reads; one entry per CDR3 protein. Among tens of thousands of distinct CDR3 sequences listed, 93% were seen once. The material sequenced was CD4+ T cells from PBMCs. These receptors were obtained from a human donor with Susac syndrome.

The chain uses TRBV6-2 or TRBV6-3 and TRBJ1-2; D is ambiguous. The CDR3 has 12 amino acids. V was clipped by 6 bases and J by 2 bases, with 7 bases between them. CDR1 is MNHEY, CDR2 SVGEGT, per germline. The CDR3 reads CASSRINYGYTF. The CDR3 region has the DNA TGTGCCAGCAGCCGGATAAACTATGGCTACACCTTC.

The CDR3 bases are TGTGCCAGCAGAAACAGGGCTCCTGGGGCCAACGTCCTGACTTTC. Amino acids: CASRNRAPGANVLTF. The chain uses TRBV28 and TRBJ2-6; D is perhaps TRBD1 (6 bases). CDR1 is MDHEN and CDR2 is SYDVKM in the germline V gene. The V end lost 6 bases, the J end lost 2 bases, and 11 bases lay between the germline ends. The CDR3 loop spans 15 amino acids.

This sequence joins TRBV19 and TRBJ2-3; 9 nucleotides align to TRBD2. From germline, CDR1 is LNHDA and CDR2 SQIVND (reference sequence). The CDR3 is 15 amino acids. The J segment lost 3 bases and the V segment lost 7 bases, leaving 8 bases of the junction unmatched. CDR3 protein: CASTKAGGLTDTQYF. As DNA, the CDR3 is TGTGCCAGTACTAAAGCGGGGGGATTAACAGATACGCAGTATTTT.

This clonotype was recorded once. This chain connects TRBV9 to TRBJ1-2, with 10 bases fitting TRBD1. Per the germline V gene, CDR1 is SGDLS and CDR2 is YYNGEE. The CDR3 covers 16 residues. Trimming at V came to 3 bases and at J to 7 bases, leaving 12 bases not matched to a gene. As DNA, the CDR3 is TGTGCCAGCAGCGCGACACATACTGACAGGGGGCCTGGCTACACCTTC. Translated: CASSATHTDRGPGYTF.

Only one count was recorded for this clonotype. The chain couples TRBV7-9 to TRBJ2-7; 7 positions match TRBD1. Per the germline V gene, CDR1 is SEHNR and CDR2 is FQNEAQ (reference sequence). V lost 5 bases, J lost 2 bases, and 12 bases stayed unmatched. The CDR3 sequence is 16 residues long. In nucleotides, the CDR3 is TGTGCCAGCAGCCGTACGCCGGGACAGATAACCTACGAGCAGTACTTC. This sequence encodes CASSRTPGQITYEQYF.